This is a list of T cell receptor beta chains from one sample in a study of spatial heterogeneity in lung cancer. TCRdb processed the 5' RACE reads anew with MiXCR; each CDR3 protein has one entry. Of 95,000 or so distinct CDR3 sequences in the sample, about 9.4% were seen once. The material sequenced was PBMCs, taken at surgery. The receptor source for this set is a male donor with early-stage non-small cell lung cancer. CDR3s include the opening cysteine and the closing phenylalanine or tryptophan. The order of the fields is J gene, V gene, D gene, clone size, CDR3 protein. A D gene is named only where the DNA matches it firmly. Clone size appears in some rows only: once, few, many, or a class for an expanded clone.

>TRBJ2-3|TRBV2|.|.
CASSPQGGRGTDTQYF
>TRBJ2-1|TRBV28|TRBD2|many
CASSSGGRWGNEQFF
>TRBJ2-3|TRBV7-8|TRBD2|.
CASSLPGTSGSRADTQYF
>TRBJ1-4|TRBV12-3/TRBV12-4|.|few
CASRLTGGHEKLFF
>TRBJ1-2|TRBV29-1|.|many
CSVTPAAGNYGYTF
>TRBJ2-7|TRBV7-9|TRBD1|few
CASSLGQVPYF
>TRBJ2-1|TRBV11-1|.|medium-sized
CASSLQGNPYNEQFF
>TRBJ2-7|TRBV28|.|many
CASRQQGKYEQYF
>TRBJ2-3|TRBV6-6|TRBD1|.
CASATRGDTQYF
>TRBJ1-2|TRBV5-6|.|.
CASTLTRENYGYTF
>TRBJ1-1|TRBV10-3|TRBD1|many
CAIRQQGGYTEAFF
>TRBJ2-5|TRBV5-1|TRBD2|many
CASSLAGTNQETQYF
>TRBJ1-6|TRBV4-1|.|.
CASSLREGDSPLHF
>TRBJ1-4|TRBV29-1|.|many
CSVQSSTNPEKLFF
>TRBJ2-1|TRBV24-1|.|.
CATSDDYNEQFF
>TRBJ2-1|TRBV3-1|TRBD2|many
CASSQRSTTSGNNEQFF
>TRBJ2-7|TRBV20-1|TRBD1|many
CSAPPGTGDSYEQYF
>TRBJ2-7|TRBV7-2|TRBD1|many
CASSLGAGTGSEQYF
>TRBJ2-7|TRBV3-1|.|few
CASSQTLRSEQYF
>TRBJ1-1|TRBV5-1|.|many
CASSPLGGLNTEAFF
>TRBJ2-7|TRBV6-5|.|.
CASSYSTRGSYEQYF
>TRBJ1-2|TRBV29-1|.|.
CSTTVGTYGYTF
>TRBJ2-5|TRBV20-1|TRBD2|few
CSARDGTSGEETQYF
>TRBJ2-2|TRBV7-3|.|few
CASSATGDGELFF
>TRBJ1-1|TRBV5-1|TRBD1|few
CASSRDRASNTEAFF
>TRBJ1-2|TRBV28|.|many
CASSRTQNYGYTF
>TRBJ2-7|TRBV20-1|.|few
CSASGQYSYEQYF
>TRBJ2-1|TRBV9|TRBD2|few
CASSVDSSGPYDEQFF
>TRBJ1-2|TRBV3-1|TRBD1|few
CASSPTGRGYTF
>TRBJ2-4|TRBV7-9|.|few
CASSLVGQTLAKNIQYF
>TRBJ2-7|TRBV6-5|TRBD2|.
CASSLSLAGGSYEQYF
>TRBJ2-5|TRBV29-1|.|.
CSVEVLARAQYF
>TRBJ2-2|TRBV11-2|.|few
CASSFVRLGELFF
>TRBJ2-7|TRBV20-1|.|few
CSANRDVYEQYF
>TRBJ1-1|TRBV18|.|few
CASSRGVVNTEAFF
>TRBJ2-7|TRBV20-1|TRBD1|many
CSASAGTGTYEQYF
>TRBJ1-1|TRBV2|.|many
CASSEGMNTEAFF
>TRBJ2-1|TRBV20-1|TRBD2|few
CSAFHRTSGSPEQFF
>TRBJ2-2|TRBV29-1|TRBD2|.
CSAGGLAGRNTGELFF